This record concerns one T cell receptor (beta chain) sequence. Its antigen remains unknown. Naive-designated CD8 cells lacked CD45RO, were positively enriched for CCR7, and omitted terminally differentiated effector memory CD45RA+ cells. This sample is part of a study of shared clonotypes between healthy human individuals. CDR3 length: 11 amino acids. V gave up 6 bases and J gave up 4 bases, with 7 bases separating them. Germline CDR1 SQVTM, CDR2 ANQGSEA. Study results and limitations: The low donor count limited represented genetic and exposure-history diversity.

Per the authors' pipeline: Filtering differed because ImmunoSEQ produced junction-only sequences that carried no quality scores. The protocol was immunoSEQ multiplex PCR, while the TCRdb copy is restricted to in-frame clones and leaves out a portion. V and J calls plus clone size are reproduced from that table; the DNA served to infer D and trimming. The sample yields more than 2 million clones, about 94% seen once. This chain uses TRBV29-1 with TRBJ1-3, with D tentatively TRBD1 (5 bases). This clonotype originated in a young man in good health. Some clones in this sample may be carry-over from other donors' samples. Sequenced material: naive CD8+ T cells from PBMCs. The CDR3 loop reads CSVGDGNTIYF. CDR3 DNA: TGCAGCGTGGGGGACGGAAACACCATATATTTT.